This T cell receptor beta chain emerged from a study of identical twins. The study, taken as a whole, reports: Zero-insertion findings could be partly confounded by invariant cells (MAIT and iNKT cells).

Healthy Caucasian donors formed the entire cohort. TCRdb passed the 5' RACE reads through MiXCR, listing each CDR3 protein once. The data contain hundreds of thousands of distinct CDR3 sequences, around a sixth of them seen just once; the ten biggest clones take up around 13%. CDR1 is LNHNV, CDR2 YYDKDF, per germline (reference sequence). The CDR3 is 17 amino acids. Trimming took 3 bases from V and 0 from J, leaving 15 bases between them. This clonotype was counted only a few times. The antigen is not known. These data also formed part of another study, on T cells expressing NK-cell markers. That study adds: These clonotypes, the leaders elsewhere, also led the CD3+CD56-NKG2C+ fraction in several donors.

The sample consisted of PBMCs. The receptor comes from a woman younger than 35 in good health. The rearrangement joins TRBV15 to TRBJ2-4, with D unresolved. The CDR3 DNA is TGTGCCACCAGCAGTGGCCTGAGGCAGATAGCCAAAAACATTCAGTACTTC. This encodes CATSSGLRQIAKNIQYF. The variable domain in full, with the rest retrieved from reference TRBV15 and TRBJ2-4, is DAMVIQNPRYQVTQFGKPVTLSCSQTLNHNVMYWYQQKSSQAPKLLFHYYDKDFNNEADTPDNFQSRRPNTSFCFLDIRSPGLGDTAMYLCATSSGLRQIAKNIQYFGAGTRLSVL.